These 17 T cell receptor beta chains share one sample of origin, sequenced in a study of Graves' ophthalmopathy and Graves' hyperthyroidism. RNA transcripts were the source from which TCR beta CDR3 regions were amplified. A first-round RT-PCR used HTBI primers, followed by a second-round multiplex PCR. Via MiXCR, TCRdb re-called the multiplex PCR reads, giving one row per CDR3 protein. The sample holds around 590,000 distinct CDR3 sequences; less than 45% are singletons and the top ten take about 4.2%. The sequenced sample was peripheral blood or thyroid tissue (not recorded which). These receptors were obtained from an adult man with Graves' hyperthyroidism.

The chain recombines TRBV11-3 with TRBJ1-2; D is uncertain. The CDR3 covers 15 residues. CDR1 is SGHNT and CDR2 is YENEEA in the germline V gene. Trimming cost V 5 bases and J 4 bases, with 17 bases left between them. The CDR3 DNA follows: TGTGCCAGCAGCCTCGCGGTTCCAGGTGCCTATGGCTACACCTTC. Translation gives CASSLAVPGAYGYTF.

The chain links TRBV7-8 to TRBJ2-2; TRBD2 is a possible D gene (6 bases). Germline CDR1 and CDR2: SGHVS and FQNEAQ. V was trimmed by 6 bases and J by 4 bases, leaving 18 bases between them. This CDR3 is 16 amino acids long. CDR3 sequence: CASRHLRGGSTGELFF. The CDR3 region has the DNA TGTGCCAGCAGACACCTCCGTGGGGGGAGCACCGGGGAGCTGTTTTTT.

CDR3 sequence reads: CASSPPGGGRLGKLFF. The CDR3 DNA follows: TGTGCCAGCAGCCCACCCGGGGGCGGAAGATTAGGGAAACTGTTTTTT. J is TRBJ1-4 and V is TRBV27; the D gene is possibly TRBD1 (6 bases). The germline V gene encodes CDR1 MNHEY and CDR2 SMNVEV (reference sequence). Trimming removed 6 bases from V and 11 bases from J, with 25 bases in between. The CDR3 is 16 residues long.

As to this clonotype: This may be a read error: a much more frequent sequence differs by one nucleotide. V gene TRBV10-3 combines with J gene TRBJ1-1, with D possibly TRBD1 on 6 matching bases. This CDR3 region has 15 residues. Germline V lookup: CDR1 ENHRY, CDR2 SYGVKD. CDR3 sequence: CASSEGGLPVSEAFF. CDR3 nucleotides: TGTGCCAGCAGTGAAGGGGGGCTACCGGTCAGTGAAGCTTTCTTT.

The CDR3 DNA is TGCAGCGTTGATAAGCAGGGTGGTACGGGCGAGCTGTTTTTT. As protein: CSVDKQGGTGELFF. J is TRBJ2-2 and V is TRBV29-1; possibly TRBD1 for D (5 bases). The V end lost 3 bases, the J end lost 11 bases, and 19 bases lay between the germline ends. CDR1 SQVTM and CDR2 ANQGSEA come from the germline V gene. CDR3 length: 14 residues.

The chain has TRBV20-1 and TRBJ1-1; 7 nucleotides agree with TRBD1. Trimming removed 0 bases from V and 1 base from J; junction bases left unmatched: 2. Germline V lookup: CDR1 DFQATT, CDR2 SNEGSKA (reference sequence). This CDR3 is built from 14 residues. The CDR3 DNA sequence: TGCAGTGCTAGAGAACGGACAGGGAACACTGAAGCTTTCTTT. Protein product: CSARERTGNTEAFF.

The CDR3 coding sequence is TGTGCCAGCAGTTTAGGCCGGGAAGCTCAGTATTTT. This encodes CASSLGREAQYF. V and J are TRBV12-3 or TRBV12-4 and TRBJ2-3; possible D gene TRBD2, 5 bases. Trimming removed 1 base at V and 12 bases at J, with 11 bases between. This CDR3 contains 12 residues.

This clonotype was picked up many times. The CDR3 DNA sequence: TGTGCCAGCAGCTTAGCCTCAAAGAACACTGAAGCTTTCTTT. This sequence encodes CASSLASKNTEAFF. The chain recombines TRBV7-9 with TRBJ1-1; no firm D call. V shed 0 bases and J shed 1 base, with 6 bases lying between them. In germline, CDR1 is SEHNR, CDR2 FQNEAQ (reference sequence). The CDR3 contains 14 residues.

The chain carries TRBV6-6 and TRBJ2-7, with a tentative D call TRBD1 (6 bases). Germline lookup yields CDR1 MNHNY and CDR2 SVGAGI (reference sequence). With 8 bases removed from V and 0 bases from J, the gap between germline ends came to 17 bases. The CDR3 runs 15 residues. In DNA, the CDR3 is TGTGCCAGCGCCCGAGACAGGACCTTCTCCTACGAGCAGTACTTC. This codes for CASARDRTFSYEQYF.

DNA of the CDR3: TGTGCCAGCAGCTTGATCCAGGGTTTAGGCGAGACCCAGTACTTC. Protein product: CASSLIQGLGETQYF. V gene TRBV5-6 combines with J gene TRBJ2-5, with D perhaps matching TRBD1 (5 bases). CDR1 and CDR2 (germline): SGHDT, YYEEEE. V shed 1 base and J shed 5 bases, with 15 bases lying between them. The CDR3 has 15 amino acids.

A note on this clonotype: It may be a read error: a sequence one base away is much more abundant. The genes are TRBV7-4 and TRBJ1-5; D gene ambiguous. Germline CDR1 reads SGHVT; CDR2 reads SQSDAQ. The CDR3 runs 14 residues. The V end lost 6 bases, the J end lost 3 bases, and 12 bases lay between the germline ends. This CDR3 reads CASSSDKVNQPQHF. DNA of the CDR3: TGTGCCAGCAGTAGCGACAAGGTCAATCAGCCCCAGCATTTT. The whole variable domain, remainder taken from reference TRBV7-4 and TRBJ1-5, is GAGVSQSPRYKVAKRGRDVALRCDSISGHVTLYWYRQTLGQGSEVLTYSQSDAQRDKSGRPSGRFSAERPERSVSTLKIQRTEQGDSAVYLCASSSDKVNQPQHFGDGTRLSIL.

This clonotype showed up many times. The rearrangement joins TRBV4-2 to TRBJ1-6, with TRBD1 matching 7 bases. In germline, CDR1 is LGHNA, CDR2 YNFKEQ. The ends lost 5 bases at V and 0 bases at J; junction bases unmatched: 7. The CDR3 covers 17 residues. As DNA, the CDR3 is TGTGCCAGCAGCGCGACAGGGACGCTCTCCTATAATTCACCCCTCCACTTT. Its protein product is CASSATGTLSYNSPLHF.

J is TRBJ1-2 and V is TRBV29-1, with 7 bases identical to TRBD1. CDR3 size: 13 residues. The ends lost 4 bases at V and 4 bases at J; junction bases unmatched: 6. Per germline, CDR1 SQVTM and CDR2 ANQGSEA. Here the CDR3 DNA reads TGCAGCGTTGCGGGAGGGGGCGTCTATGGCTACACCTTC. Translating it yields CSVAGGGVYGYTF.

The chain employs TRBV9 and TRBJ2-5; D is possibly TRBD2 (7 bases). CDR3 length: 15 residues. CDR1 and CDR2 (germline): SGDLS, YYNGEE. Trimming shortened V by 7 bases and J by 5 bases, and 21 bases separated the two germline ends. The CDR3 loop is CASGRGIIREETQYF. CDR3 sequence (DNA): TGTGCCAGCGGGAGGGGGATTATTAGAGAGGAGACCCAGTACTTC. The whole variable domain, filled in from reference TRBV9 and TRBJ2-5, reads DSGVTQTPKHLITATGQRVTLRCSPRSGDLSVYWYQQSLDQGLQFLIQYYNGEERAKGNILERFSAQQFPDLHSELNLSSLELGDSALYFCASGRGIIREETQYFGPGTRLLVL.

The chain carries TRBV20-1 and TRBJ2-5; TRBD1 might be the D (6 bases). The germline CDR1 and CDR2 sequences are DFQATT and SNEGSKA (reference sequence). V was pared by 6 bases and J by 9 bases, with 20 bases between. There are 13 residues in the CDR3. The CDR3 DNA follows: TGCAGTGCACTAGACAGGCCGAATCAGCCCCAGTACTTC. Its translation is CSALDRPNQPQYF.

The V gene is TRBV29-1, the J gene TRBJ2-5, with 11 bases aligning to TRBD1. J was trimmed by 5 bases and V by 7 bases; bases with no gene match: 6. This CDR3 is 13 amino acids long. Germline CDR1 SQVTM, CDR2 ANQGSEA. CDR3 sequence: CSAGDRGVETQYF. The CDR3 bases are TGCAGCGCGGGGGACAGGGGGGTGGAGACCCAGTACTTC.

This clonotype was picked up many times. The J gene is TRBJ2-7, the V gene TRBV7-8; 10 positions agree with TRBD1. The length of the CDR3 is 15 residues. Unmatched junction bases numbered 10, after V lost 5 bases and J lost 6 bases. CDR1 and CDR2 from the germline V gene are SGHVS and FQNEAQ. The CDR3 nucleotides are TGTGCCAGCAGCCAAGGGGGGACAGGGGATCGCGAGCAGTACTTC. The encoded protein is CASSQGGTGDREQYF.